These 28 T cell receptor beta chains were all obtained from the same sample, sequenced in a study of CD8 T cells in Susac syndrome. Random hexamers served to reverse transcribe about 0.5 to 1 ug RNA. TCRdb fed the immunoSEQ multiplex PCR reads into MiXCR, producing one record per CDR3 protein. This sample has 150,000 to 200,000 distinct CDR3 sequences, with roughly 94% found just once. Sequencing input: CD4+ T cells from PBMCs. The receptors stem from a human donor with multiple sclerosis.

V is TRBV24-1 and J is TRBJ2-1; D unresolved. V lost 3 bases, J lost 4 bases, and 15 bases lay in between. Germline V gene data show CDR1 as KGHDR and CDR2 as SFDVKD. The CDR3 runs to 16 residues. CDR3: CATSDSRVMPYNEQFF. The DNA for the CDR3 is TGTGCCACCAGTGATAGCCGGGTGATGCCTTACAATGAGCAGTTCTTC.

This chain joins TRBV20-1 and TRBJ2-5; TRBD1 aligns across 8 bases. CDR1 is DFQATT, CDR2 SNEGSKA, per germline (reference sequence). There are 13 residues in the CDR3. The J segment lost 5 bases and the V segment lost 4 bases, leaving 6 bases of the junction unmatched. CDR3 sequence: CSATRQGTETQYF. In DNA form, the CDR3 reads TGCAGTGCTACCCGACAGGGGACGGAGACCCAGTACTTC.

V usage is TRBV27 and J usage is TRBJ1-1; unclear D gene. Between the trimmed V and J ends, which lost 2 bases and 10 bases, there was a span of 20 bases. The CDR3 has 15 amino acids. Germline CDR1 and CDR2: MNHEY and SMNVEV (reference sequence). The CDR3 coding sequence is TGTGCCAGCAGTTTAGCCTTCGTGGGCCGGAGGATAGCTTTCTTT. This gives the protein CASSLAFVGRRIAFF.

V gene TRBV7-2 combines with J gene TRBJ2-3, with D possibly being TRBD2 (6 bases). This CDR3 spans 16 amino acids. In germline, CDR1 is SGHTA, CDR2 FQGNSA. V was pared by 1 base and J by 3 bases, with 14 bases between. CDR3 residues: CASSLEARRGTDTQYF. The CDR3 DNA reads TGTGCCAGCAGCTTAGAGGCTAGGAGGGGTACAGATACGCAGTATTTT.

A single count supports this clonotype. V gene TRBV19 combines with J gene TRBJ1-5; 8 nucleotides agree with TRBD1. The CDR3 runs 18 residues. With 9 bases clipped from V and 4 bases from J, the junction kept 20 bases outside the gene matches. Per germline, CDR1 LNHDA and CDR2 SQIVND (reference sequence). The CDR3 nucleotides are TGTGCCAGGGACGATAGTTCACAGGGGGTTAGGGAAAATCAGCCCCAGCATTTT. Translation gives CARDDSSQGVRENQPQHF.

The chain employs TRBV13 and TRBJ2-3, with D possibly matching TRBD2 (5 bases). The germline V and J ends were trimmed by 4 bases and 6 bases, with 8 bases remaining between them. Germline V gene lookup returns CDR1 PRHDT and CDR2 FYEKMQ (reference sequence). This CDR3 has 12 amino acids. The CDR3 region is CASSSQRDTQYF. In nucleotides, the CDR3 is TGTGCCAGCAGCTCCCAGCGGGATACGCAGTATTTT.

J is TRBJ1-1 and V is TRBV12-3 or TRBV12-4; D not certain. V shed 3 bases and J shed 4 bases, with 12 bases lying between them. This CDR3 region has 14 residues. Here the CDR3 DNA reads TGTGCCAGCAGTTTCTCCCTAAGCGGCACTGAAGCTTTCTTT. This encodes CASSFSLSGTEAFF.

The CDR3: CASSPTGGAIQETQYF. The CDR3 nucleotides are TGCGCCAGCAGCCCGACAGGGGGCGCGATTCAAGAGACCCAGTACTTC. The chain uses TRBV5-1 and TRBJ2-5; TRBD1 aligns across 10 bases. Germline V gene sequence: CDR1 SGHRS, CDR2 YFSETQ. Trimming took 4 bases from V and 2 from J; bases not matched to a gene: 8. The CDR3 length is 16 residues. The entire variable domain, with the rest obtained from reference TRBV5-1 and TRBJ2-5, is as follows: KAGVTQTPRYLIKTRGQQVTLSCSPISGHRSVSWYQQTPGQGLQFLFEYFSETQRNKGNFPGRFSGRQFSNSRSEMNVSTLELGDSALYLCASSPTGGAIQETQYFGPGTRLLVL.

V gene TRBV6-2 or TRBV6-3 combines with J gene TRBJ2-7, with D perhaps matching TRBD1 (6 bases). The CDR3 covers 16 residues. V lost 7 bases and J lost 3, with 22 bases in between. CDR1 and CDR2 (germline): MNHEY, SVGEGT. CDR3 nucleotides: TGTGCCAGCAACGTCCTAGGGTCCAGGGGCGGCTACGAGCAGTACTTC. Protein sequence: CASNVLGSRGGYEQYF.

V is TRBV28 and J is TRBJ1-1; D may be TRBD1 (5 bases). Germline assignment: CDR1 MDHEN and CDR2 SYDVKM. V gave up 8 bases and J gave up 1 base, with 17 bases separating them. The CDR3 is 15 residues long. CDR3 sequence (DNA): TGTGCCAGCCGACCGTCGCCCAGGGCGAACACTGAAGCTTTCTTT. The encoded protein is CASRPSPRANTEAFF.

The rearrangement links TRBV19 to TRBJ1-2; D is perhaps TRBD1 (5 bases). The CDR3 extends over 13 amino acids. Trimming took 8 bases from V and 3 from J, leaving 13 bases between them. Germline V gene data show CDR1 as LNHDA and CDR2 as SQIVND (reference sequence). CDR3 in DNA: TGTGCCAGTTCCCAGCAGGGCCACTATGGCTACACCTTC. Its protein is CASSQQGHYGYTF.

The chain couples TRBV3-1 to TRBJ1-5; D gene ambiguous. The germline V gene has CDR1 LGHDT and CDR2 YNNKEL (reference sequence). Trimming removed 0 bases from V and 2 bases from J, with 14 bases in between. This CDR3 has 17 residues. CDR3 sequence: CASSQDPTAVGNQPQHF. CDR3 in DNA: TGTGCCAGCAGCCAAGATCCCACCGCAGTCGGCAATCAGCCCCAGCATTTT.

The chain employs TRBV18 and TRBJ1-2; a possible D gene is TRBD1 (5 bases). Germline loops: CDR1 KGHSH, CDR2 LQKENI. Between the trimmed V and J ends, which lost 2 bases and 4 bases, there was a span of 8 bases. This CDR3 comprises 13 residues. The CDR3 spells CASSPDRIYGYTF. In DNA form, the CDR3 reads TGTGCCAGCTCACCAGACAGAATCTATGGCTACACCTTC.

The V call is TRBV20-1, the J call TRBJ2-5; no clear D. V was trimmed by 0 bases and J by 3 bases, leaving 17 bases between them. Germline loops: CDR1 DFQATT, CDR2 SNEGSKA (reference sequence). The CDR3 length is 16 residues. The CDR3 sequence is CSARDPSPGPEETQYF. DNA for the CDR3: TGCAGTGCTAGAGACCCCTCCCCGGGCCCCGAAGAGACCCAGTACTTC.

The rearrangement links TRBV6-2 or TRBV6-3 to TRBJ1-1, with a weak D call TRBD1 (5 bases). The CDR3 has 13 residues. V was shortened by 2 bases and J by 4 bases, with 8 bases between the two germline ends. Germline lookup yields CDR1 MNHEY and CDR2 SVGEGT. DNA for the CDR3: TGTGCCAGCAGTTACCCCCAGGGCACTGAAGCTTTCTTT. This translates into CASSYPQGTEAFF.

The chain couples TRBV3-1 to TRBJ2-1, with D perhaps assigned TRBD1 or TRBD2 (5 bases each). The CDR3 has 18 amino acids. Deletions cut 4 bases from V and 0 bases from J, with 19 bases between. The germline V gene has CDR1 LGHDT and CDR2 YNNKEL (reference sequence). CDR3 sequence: CASSPLRGTQSSYNEQFF. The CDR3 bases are TGTGCCAGCAGCCCCTTACGAGGGACCCAGAGCTCCTACAATGAGCAGTTCTTC.

CDR3 sequence (DNA): TGTGCCAGCAGCTCTCGGGGGGGGTTGAACACTGAAGCTTTCTTT. It translates to CASSSRGGLNTEAFF. V usage is TRBV7-3 and J usage is TRBJ1-1; possibly TRBD1 for D (5 bases). This CDR3 is 15 amino acids long. V was clipped by 4 bases and J by 0 bases, with 12 bases between them. Per the germline V gene, CDR1 is SGHTA and CDR2 is FQGTGA.

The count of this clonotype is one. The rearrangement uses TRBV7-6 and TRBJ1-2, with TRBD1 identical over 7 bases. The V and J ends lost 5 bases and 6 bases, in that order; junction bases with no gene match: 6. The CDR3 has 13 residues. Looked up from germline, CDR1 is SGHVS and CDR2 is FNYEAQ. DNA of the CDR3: TGTGCCAGCAGCCGCCGACAGGGAAATGGCTACACCTTC. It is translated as CASSRRQGNGYTF.

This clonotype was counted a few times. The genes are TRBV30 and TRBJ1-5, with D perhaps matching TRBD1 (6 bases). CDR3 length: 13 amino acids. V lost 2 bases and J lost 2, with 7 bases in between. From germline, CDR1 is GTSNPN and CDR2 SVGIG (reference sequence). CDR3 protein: CAWSRQGNQPQHF. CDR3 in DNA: TGTGCCTGGAGTCGACAGGGCAATCAGCCCCAGCATTTT. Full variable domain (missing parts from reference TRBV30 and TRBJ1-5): SQTIHQWPATLVQPVGSPLSLECTVEGTSNPNLYWYRQAAGRGLQLLFYSVGIGQISSEVPQNLSASRPQDRQFILSSKKLLLSDSGFYLCAWSRQGNQPQHFGDGTRLSIL.

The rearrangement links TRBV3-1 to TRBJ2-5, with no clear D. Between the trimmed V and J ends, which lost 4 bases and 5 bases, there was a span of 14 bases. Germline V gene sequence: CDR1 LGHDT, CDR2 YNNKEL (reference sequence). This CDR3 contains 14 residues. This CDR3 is CASSPRTEVETQYF. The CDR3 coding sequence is TGTGCCAGCAGCCCCAGAACTGAGGTGGAGACCCAGTACTTC.

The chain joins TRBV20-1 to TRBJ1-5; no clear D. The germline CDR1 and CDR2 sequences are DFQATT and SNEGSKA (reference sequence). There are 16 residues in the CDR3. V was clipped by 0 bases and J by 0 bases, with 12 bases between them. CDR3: CSARDLGQNSNQPQHF. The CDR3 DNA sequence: TGCAGTGCTAGAGATCTTGGGCAGAATAGCAATCAGCCCCAGCATTTT.

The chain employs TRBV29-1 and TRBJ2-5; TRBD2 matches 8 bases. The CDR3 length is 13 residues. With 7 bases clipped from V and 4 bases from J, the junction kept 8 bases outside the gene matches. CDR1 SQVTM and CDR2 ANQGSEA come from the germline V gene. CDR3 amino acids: CSALESGGETQYF. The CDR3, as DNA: TGCAGCGCCTTGGAAAGCGGGGGAGAGACCCAGTACTTC. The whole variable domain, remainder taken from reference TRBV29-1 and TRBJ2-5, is SAVISQKPSRDICQRGTSLTIQCQVDSQVTMMFWYRQQPGQSLTLIATANQGSEATYESGFVIDKFPISRPNLTFSTLTVSNMSPEDSSIYLCSALESGGETQYFGPGTRLLVL.

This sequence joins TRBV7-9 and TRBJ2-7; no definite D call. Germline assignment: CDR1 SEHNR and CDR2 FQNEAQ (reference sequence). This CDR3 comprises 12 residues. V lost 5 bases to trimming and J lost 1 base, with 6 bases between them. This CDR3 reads CASSRMSYEQYF. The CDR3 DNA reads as TGTGCCAGCAGCCGGATGTCCTACGAGCAGTACTTC. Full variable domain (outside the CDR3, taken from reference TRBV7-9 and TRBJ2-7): DTGVSQNPRHKITKRGQNVTFRCDPISEHNRLYWYRQTLGQGPEFLTYFQNEAQLEKSRLLSDRFSAERPKGSFSTLEIQRTEQGDSAMYLCASSRMSYEQYFGPGTRLTVT.

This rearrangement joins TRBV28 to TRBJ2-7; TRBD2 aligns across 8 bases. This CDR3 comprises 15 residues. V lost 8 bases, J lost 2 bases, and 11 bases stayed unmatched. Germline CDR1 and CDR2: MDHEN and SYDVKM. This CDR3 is CASRVSGSRAYEQYF. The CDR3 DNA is TGTGCCAGCCGTGTAAGCGGGAGCAGGGCCTACGAGCAGTACTTC.

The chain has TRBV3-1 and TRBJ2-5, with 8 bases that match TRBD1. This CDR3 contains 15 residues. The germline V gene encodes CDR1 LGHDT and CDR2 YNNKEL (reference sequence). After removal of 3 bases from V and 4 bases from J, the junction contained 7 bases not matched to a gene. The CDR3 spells CASSHGQGGGETQYF. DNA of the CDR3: TGTGCCAGCAGCCACGGACAGGGCGGTGGAGAGACCCAGTACTTC.

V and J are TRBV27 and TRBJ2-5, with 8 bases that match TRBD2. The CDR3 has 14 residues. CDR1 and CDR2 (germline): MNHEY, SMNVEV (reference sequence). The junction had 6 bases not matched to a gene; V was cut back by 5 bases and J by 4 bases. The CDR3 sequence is CASSAAGAGETQYF. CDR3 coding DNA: TGTGCCAGCAGTGCAGCGGGAGCTGGAGAGACCCAGTACTTC.

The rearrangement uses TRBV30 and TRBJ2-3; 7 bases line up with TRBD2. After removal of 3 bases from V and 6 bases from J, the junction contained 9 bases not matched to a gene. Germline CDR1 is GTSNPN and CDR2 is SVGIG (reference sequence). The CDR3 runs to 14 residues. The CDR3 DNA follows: TGTGCCTGGAGCCCAACGGGAGGTAGGGATACGCAGTATTTT. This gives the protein CAWSPTGGRDTQYF.

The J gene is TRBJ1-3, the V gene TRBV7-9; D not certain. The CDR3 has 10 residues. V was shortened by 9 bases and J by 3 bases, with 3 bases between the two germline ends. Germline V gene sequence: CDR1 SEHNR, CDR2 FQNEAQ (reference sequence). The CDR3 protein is CASRGNTIYF. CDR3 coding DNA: TGTGCCAGTCGTGGAAACACCATATATTTT. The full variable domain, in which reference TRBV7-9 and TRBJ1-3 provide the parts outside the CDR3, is DTGVSQNPRHKITKRGQNVTFRCDPISEHNRLYWYRQTLGQGPEFLTYFQNEAQLEKSRLLSDRFSAERPKGSFSTLEIQRTEQGDSAMYLCASRGNTIYFGEGSWLTVV.